The source of this T cell receptor beta chain is a study of T cell responses to AZD1222 COVID-19 vaccine. Germline V gives CDR1 MNHEY, CDR2 SVGAGI. CDR3 length equals 15 residues. Between the trimmed V and J ends, which lost 6 bases and 0 bases, there was a span of 13 bases. General observations from the study: Nearly half of spike-specific TCRs reportedly target variant regions that are unmutated in the B.1.351 and B.1.1.7 variants. Regions 160-218 and 743-854 dominated among vaccine-associated CD4 TCRs spanning spike. Clonal diversity was possibly underestimated, and white British individuals and females predominated among donors. Baseline testing showed seropositivity in only a handful of AZD1222 recipients.

To note about this clone: Its specificity is not known.

This table comes from immunoSEQ multiplex PCR, and its TCRdb copy is limited to in-frame clones, with some not included. The sample has tens of thousands of clones, about 80% seen once. Sequenced material: peripheral blood, taken 28 days after the second dose of the MenACWY control vaccine. V gene TRBV6-5 combines with J gene TRBJ2-3, with D perhaps TRBD1 or TRBD2 (5 bases each). The receptor was isolated from an adult who received the MenACWY meningococcal vaccine as a control. The CDR3 loop is CASRPGPTSTDTQYF. The CDR3 DNA is TGTGCCAGCAGACCGGGACCCACGAGCACAGATACGCAGTATTTT.